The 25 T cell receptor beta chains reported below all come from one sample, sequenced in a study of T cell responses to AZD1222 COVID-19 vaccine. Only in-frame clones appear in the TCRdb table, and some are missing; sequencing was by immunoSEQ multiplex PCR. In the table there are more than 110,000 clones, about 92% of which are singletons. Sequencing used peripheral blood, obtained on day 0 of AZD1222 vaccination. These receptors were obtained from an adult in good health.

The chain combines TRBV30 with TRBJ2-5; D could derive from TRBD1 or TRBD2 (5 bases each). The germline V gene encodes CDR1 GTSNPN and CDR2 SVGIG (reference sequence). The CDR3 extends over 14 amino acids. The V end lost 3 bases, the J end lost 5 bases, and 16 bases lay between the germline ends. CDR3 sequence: CAWSPGTARETQYF. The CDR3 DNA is TGTGCCTGGAGCCCCGGGACGGCGAGGGAGACCCAGTACTTC.

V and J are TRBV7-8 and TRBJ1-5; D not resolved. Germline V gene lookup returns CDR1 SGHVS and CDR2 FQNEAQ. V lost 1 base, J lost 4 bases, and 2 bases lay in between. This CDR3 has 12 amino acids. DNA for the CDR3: TGTGCCAGCAGCTTAGGGAATCAGCCCCAGCATTTT. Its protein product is CASSLGNQPQHF.

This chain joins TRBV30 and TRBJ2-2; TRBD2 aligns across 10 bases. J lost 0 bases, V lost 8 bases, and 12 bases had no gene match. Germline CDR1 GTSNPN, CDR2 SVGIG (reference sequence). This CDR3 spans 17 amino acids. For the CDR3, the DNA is TGTGCCAGGTCTAGCGGGAGTTTCGGCCCGAACACCGGGGAGCTGTTTTTT. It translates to CARSSGSFGPNTGELFF.

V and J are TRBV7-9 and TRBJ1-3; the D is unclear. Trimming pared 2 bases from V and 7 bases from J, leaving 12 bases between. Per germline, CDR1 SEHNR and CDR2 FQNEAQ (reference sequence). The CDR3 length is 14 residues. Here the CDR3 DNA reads TGTGCCAGCAGCTTATGGGCCGGTAGGAACACCATATATTTT. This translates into CASSLWAGRNTIYF.

CDR3 sequence (DNA): TGTGCCAGCTCACCCCGAACTGGCCATCTCTCTGGAAACACCATATATTTT. Protein sequence: CASSPRTGHLSGNTIYF. The chain uses TRBV18 and TRBJ1-3, with D unresolved. The V gene lost 3 bases and the J gene lost 0 bases, with 15 bases spanning the gap. Germline CDR1 is KGHSH and CDR2 is LQKENI. The CDR3 consists of 17 residues.

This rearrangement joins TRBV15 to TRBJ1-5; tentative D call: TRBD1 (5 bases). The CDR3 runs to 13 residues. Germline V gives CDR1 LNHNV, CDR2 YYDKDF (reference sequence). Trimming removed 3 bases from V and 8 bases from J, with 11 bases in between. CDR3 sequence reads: CATSRGDHEPQHF. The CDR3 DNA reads TGTGCCACCAGCAGGGGGGACCACGAGCCCCAGCATTTT.

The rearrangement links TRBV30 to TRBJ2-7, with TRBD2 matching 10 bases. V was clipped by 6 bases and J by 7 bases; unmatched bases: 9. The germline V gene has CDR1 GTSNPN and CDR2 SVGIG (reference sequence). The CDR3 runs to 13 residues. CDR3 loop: CACLIAGGSEQYF. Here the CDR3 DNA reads TGTGCCTGCCTGATAGCGGGAGGTTCAGAGCAGTACTTC.

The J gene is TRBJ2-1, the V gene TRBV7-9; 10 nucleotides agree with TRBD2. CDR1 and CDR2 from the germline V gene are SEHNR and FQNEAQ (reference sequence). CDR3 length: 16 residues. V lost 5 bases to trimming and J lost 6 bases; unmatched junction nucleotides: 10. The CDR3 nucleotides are TGTGCCAGCAGCCCGCAGTTAGCGGGAGGAATCAATGAGCAGTTCTTC. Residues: CASSPQLAGGINEQFF.

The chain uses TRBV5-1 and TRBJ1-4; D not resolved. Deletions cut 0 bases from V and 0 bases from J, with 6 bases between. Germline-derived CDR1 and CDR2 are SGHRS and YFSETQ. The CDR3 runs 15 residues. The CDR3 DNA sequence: TGCGCCAGCAGCTTGGGGCCATCAACTAATGAAAAACTGTTTTTT. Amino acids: CASSLGPSTNEKLFF.

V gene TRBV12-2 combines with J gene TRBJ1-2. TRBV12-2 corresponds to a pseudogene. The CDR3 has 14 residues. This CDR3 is CASRLPLANYGYTF. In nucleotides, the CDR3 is TGTGCAAGTCGCTTACCACTTGCTAACTATGGCTACACCTTC.

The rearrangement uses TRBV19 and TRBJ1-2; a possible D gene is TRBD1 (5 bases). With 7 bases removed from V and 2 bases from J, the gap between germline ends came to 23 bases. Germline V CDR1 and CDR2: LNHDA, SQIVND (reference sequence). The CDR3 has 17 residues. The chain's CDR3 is CASIPFEGLGQNYGYTF. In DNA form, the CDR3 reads TGTGCCAGTATCCCATTTGAGGGGCTCGGCCAAAACTATGGCTACACCTTC. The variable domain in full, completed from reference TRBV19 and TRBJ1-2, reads DGGITQSPKYLFRKEGQNVTLSCEQNLNHDAMYWYRQDPGQGLRLIYYSQIVNDFQKGDIAEGYSVSREKKESFPLTVTSAQKNPTAFYLCASIPFEGLGQNYGYTFGSGTRLTVV.

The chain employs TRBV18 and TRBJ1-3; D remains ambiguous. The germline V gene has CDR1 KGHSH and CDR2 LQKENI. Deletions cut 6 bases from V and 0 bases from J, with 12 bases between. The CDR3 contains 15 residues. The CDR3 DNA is TGTGCCAGCTCCCGGAGTGGAGACTCTGGAAACACCATATATTTT. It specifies CASSRSGDSGNTIYF.

CDR3 sequence: CASSMGRTSGISYEQYF. The CDR3, as DNA: TGTGCCAGTAGTATGGGCAGGACTAGCGGGATTTCCTACGAGCAGTACTTC. The genes are TRBV19 and TRBJ2-7; 12 bases align to TRBD2. This CDR3 is built from 17 residues. Trimming cost V 3 bases and J 1 base; bases outside gene matches: 7. Germline V CDR1 and CDR2: LNHDA, SQIVND (reference sequence).

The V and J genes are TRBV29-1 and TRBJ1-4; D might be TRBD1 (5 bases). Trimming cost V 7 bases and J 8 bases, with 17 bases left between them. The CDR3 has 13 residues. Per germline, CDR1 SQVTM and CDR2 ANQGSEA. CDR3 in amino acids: CSASWGGEEKLFF. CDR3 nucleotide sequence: TGCAGCGCTTCGTGGGGAGGGGAAGAAAAACTGTTTTTT.

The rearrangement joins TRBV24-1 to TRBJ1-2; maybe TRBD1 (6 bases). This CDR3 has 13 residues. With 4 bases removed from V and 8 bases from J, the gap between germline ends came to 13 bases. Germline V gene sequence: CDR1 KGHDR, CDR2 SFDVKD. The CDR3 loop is CATSEAGEGGYTF. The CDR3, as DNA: TGTGCCACCAGTGAAGCAGGGGAAGGCGGCTACACCTTC.

The chain's CDR3 is CASSIGTSGNTEAFF. The CDR3 nucleotides are TGTGCCAGTAGTATAGGAACTTCCGGGAACACTGAAGCTTTCTTT. V usage is TRBV19 and J usage is TRBJ1-1; D is undetermined. The CDR3 extends over 15 amino acids. V was shortened by 1 base and J by 1 base, with 10 bases between the two germline ends. From germline, CDR1 is LNHDA and CDR2 SQIVND (reference sequence).

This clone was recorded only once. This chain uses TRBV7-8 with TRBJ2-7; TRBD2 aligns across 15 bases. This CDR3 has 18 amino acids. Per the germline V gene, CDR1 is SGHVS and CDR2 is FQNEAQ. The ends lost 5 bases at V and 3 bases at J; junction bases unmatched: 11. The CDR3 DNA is TGTGCCAGCAGCCCGACAGCACCGGGACTAGCGGGGGGCTACGAGCAGTACTTC. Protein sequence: CASSPTAPGLAGGYEQYF.

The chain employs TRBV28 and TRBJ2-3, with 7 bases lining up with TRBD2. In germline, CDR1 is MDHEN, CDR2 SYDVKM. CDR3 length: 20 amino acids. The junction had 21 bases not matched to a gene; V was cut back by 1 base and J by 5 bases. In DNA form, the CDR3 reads TGTGCCAGCAGTTTATCCGCGACGCGGGGCGGGAGTTTTAGGGGAGATACGCAGTATTTT. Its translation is CASSLSATRGGSFRGDTQYF.

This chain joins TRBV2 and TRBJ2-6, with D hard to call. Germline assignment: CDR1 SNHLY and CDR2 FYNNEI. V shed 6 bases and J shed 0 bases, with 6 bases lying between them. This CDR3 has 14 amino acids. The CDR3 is CASRPSSGANVLTF. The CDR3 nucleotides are TGTGCCAGCAGGCCCTCCTCTGGGGCCAACGTCCTGACTTTC.

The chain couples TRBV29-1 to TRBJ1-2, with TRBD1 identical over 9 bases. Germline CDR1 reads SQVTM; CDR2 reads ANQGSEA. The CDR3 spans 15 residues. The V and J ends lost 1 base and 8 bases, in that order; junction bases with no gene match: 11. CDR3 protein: CSVEVPGQGFVGYTF. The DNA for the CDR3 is TGCAGCGTTGAAGTTCCGGGACAGGGTTTCGTCGGCTACACCTTC. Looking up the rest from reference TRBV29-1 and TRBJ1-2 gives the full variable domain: SAVISQKPSRDICQRGTSLTIQCQVDSQVTMMFWYRQQPGQSLTLIATANQGSEATYESGFVIDKFPISRPNLTFSTLTVSNMSPEDSSIYLCSVEVPGQGFVGYTFGSGTRLTVV.

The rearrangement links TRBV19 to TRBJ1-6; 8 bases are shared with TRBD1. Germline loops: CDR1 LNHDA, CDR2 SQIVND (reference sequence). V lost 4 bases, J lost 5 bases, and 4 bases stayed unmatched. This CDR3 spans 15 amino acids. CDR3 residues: CASSKGTGDNSPLHF. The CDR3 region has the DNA TGTGCCAGTAGTAAAGGGACAGGAGATAATTCACCCCTCCACTTT.

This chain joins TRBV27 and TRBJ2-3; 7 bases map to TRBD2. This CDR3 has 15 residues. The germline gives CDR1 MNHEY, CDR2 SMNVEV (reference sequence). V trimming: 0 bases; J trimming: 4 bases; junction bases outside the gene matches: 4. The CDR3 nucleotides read TGTGCCAGCAGTTTATCGGCCCGGGGGGCAGATACGCAGTATTTT. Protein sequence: CASSLSARGADTQYF.

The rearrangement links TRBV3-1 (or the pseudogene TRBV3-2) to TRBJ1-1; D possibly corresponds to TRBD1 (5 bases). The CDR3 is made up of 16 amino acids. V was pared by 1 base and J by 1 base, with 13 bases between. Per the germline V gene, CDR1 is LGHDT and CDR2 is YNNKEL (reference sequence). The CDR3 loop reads CASSQAGRNQNTEAFF. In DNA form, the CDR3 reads TGTGCCAGCAGCCAAGCGGGGCGCAATCAGAACACTGAAGCTTTCTTT.

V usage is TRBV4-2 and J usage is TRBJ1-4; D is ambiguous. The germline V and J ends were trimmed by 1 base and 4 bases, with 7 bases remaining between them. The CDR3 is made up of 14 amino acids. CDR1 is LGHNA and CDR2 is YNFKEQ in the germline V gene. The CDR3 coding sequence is TGTGCCAGCAGCCAAGGACGGTATAATGAAAAACTGTTTTTT. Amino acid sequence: CASSQGRYNEKLFF.

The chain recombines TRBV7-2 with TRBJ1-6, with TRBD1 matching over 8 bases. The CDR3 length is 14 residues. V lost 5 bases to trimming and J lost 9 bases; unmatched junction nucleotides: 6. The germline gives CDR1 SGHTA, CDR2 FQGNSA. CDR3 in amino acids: CASSPDRGTSPLHF. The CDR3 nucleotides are TGTGCCAGCAGCCCCGACAGGGGCACTTCACCCCTCCACTTT.